A single sample is the source of the 30 T cell receptor beta chains below, sequenced in a study of neoadjuvant anti-PD-1 for oral cavity cancer. Assay used: immunoSEQ multiplex PCR; TCRdb lists only in-frame clones, some missing. The table lists some 22,000 clones, 27% of them singletons, with approximately 16% in the top ten. As to time point: after neoadjuvant nivolumab, at surgical resection. The sample in question was tumor tissue, obtained after nivolumab (anti-PD-1) treatment. These receptors were collected from a person between 40 and 80 years old with oral cavity squamous cell carcinoma.

This clone has more than one count but fewer than ten. The gene calls are TRBV7-2 and TRBJ2-7; no clear D gene. Trimming left V 1 base short and J 1 base short, with 8 bases between. The CDR3 is 14 residues long. Germline V gene lookup returns CDR1 SGHTA and CDR2 FQGNSA. CDR3 in amino acids: CASSLGGRSYEQYF. The CDR3 region has the DNA TGTGCCAGCAGCTTAGGAGGCAGATCCTACGAGCAGTACTTC.

This clone has only a few counts. The chain joins TRBV5-1 to TRBJ1-2, with a tentative D call TRBD1 (6 bases). CDR3 length equals 13 residues. The V gene lost 3 bases and the J gene lost 4 bases, with 10 bases spanning the gap. The germline V gene has CDR1 SGHRS and CDR2 YFSETQ. DNA for the CDR3: TGCGCCAGCAGCTCAACAGGGCGCTATGGCTACACCTTC. Translating gives CASSSTGRYGYTF.

This clone appeared a few times. This sequence joins TRBV7-3 and TRBJ2-7; D may correspond to TRBD1 or TRBD2 (6 bases each). Trimming took off 5 bases at V and 6 bases at J, with 14 bases between the two ends. The V gene's germline CDR1 is SGHTA and CDR2 FQGTGA. The CDR3 is made up of 13 amino acids. The CDR3 reads CASSRGQGREQYF. Here the CDR3 DNA reads TGTGCCAGCAGCCGGGGGCAGGGCCGCGAGCAGTACTTC.

The genes are TRBV5-8 and TRBJ2-5; 8 bases are a match to TRBD1. CDR1 SGHTS and CDR2 YDEGEE come from the germline V gene. V trimming: 1 base; J trimming: 2 bases; junction bases outside the gene matches: 7. The CDR3 totals 16 residues. The DNA for the CDR3 is TGTGCCAGCAGCTTGAATCCGGGGACAGGACAAGAGACCCAGTACTTC. Residues: CASSLNPGTGQETQYF.

In its sample, this clone was seen a few times. This chain uses TRBV5-4 with TRBJ2-1, with TRBD2 matching 13 bases. Germline CDR1 is SGHNT and CDR2 is YYREEE (reference sequence). The V segment lost 4 bases and the J segment 5 bases; nucleotides outside the gene matches: 3. CDR3 length: 15 residues. CDR3 DNA sequence: TGTGCCAGCAGCCAAGGGACTAGCGGGGACAATGAGCAGTTCTTC. Translation: CASSQGTSGDNEQFF.

This clone was detected many times. V gene TRBV19 combines with J gene TRBJ1-1, with D hard to call. CDR1 and CDR2 from the germline V gene are LNHDA and SQIVND (reference sequence). Deletions cut 4 bases from V and 4 bases from J, with 10 bases between. CDR3 length: 13 residues. The CDR3 bases are TGTGCCAGTAGTACACAAATCAGCACTGAAGCTTTCTTT. As protein: CASSTQISTEAFF.

This clone was counted only a few times. This sequence joins TRBV29-1 and TRBJ2-7; 9 bases are shared with TRBD1. Germline CDR1 reads SQVTM; CDR2 reads ANQGSEA. V dropped 3 bases and J dropped 3; count of bases not matched to a gene: 0. The CDR3 loop spans 12 amino acids. CDR3 DNA: TGCAGCGTTGAGGGACAGGGCTACGAGCAGTACTTC. It specifies CSVEGQGYEQYF.

The chain recombines TRBV1 with TRBJ2-4; no check of the table's D call, TRBD2, against the DNA was made. TRBV1 is a pseudogene locus. The CDR3 runs 16 residues. The CDR3 region has the DNA TGCACCAGCAGCCAAGTCCTAGCAGAAATCAAAAACATTCAGTACTTC. Protein product: CTSSQVLAEIKNIQYF.

The chain is built from TRBV4-2 and TRBJ2-4; unclear D gene. The CDR3 runs to 15 residues. The V gene lost 0 bases and the J gene lost 7 bases, with 13 bases spanning the gap. The germline V gene encodes CDR1 LGHNA and CDR2 YNFKEQ. CDR3 sequence reads: CASSQDFLVRNIQYF. In nucleotides, the CDR3 is TGTGCCAGCAGCCAAGATTTCCTAGTTCGGAACATTCAGTACTTC.

The chain couples TRBV10-2 to TRBJ2-3; D is perhaps TRBD2 (5 bases). Trimming took 6 bases from V and 6 from J, leaving 7 bases between them. The CDR3 consists of 11 residues. Germline CDR1 and CDR2: WSHSY and SAAADI. The DNA for the CDR3 is TGCGCCAGCAGGGTAGCGGATACGCAGTATTTT. This codes for CASRVADTQYF.

V and J are TRBV7-9 and TRBJ1-4, with TRBD1 matching 8 bases. Germline V CDR1 and CDR2: SEHNR, FQNEAQ (reference sequence). V shed 4 bases and J 2 bases; nucleotides not matched to a gene: 3. This CDR3 has 15 residues. The CDR3 DNA is TGTGCCAGCAGCTCCTACAGGGGGACTAATGAAAAACTGTTTTTT. Residues: CASSSYRGTNEKLFF.

The chain uses TRBV5-1 and TRBJ2-2; TRBD1 aligns across 7 bases. From germline, CDR1 is SGHRS and CDR2 YFSETQ. The trim removed 0 bases at V and 5 bases at J, leaving 4 bases unmatched. The CDR3 is 15 residues long. DNA of the CDR3: TGCGCCAGCAGCTTGGAAGGGGGCGGGACCGGGGAGCTGTTTTTT. Its translation: CASSLEGGGTGELFF.

The rearrangement joins TRBV20-1 to TRBJ2-1, with D possibly being TRBD1 (6 bases). The CDR3 covers 11 residues. Germline V gene lookup returns CDR1 DFQATT and CDR2 SNEGSKA (reference sequence). Trimming left V 1 base short and J 9 bases short, with 7 bases between. In nucleotides, the CDR3 is TGCAGTGCTAGAGTCAGGGGTGAGCAGTTCTTC. Amino acid sequence: CSARVRGEQFF.

The chain recombines TRBV19 with TRBJ2-7; D gene unclear. This CDR3 is built from 11 residues. Germline V CDR1 and CDR2: LNHDA, SQIVND (reference sequence). Trimming left V 3 bases short and J 6 bases short, with 6 bases between. CDR3 protein: CASSILAEQYF. CDR3 coding DNA: TGTGCCAGTAGTATCCTTGCCGAGCAGTACTTC.

The chain uses TRBV2 and TRBJ2-5, with TRBD2 matching 10 bases. V dropped 8 bases and J dropped 5; count of bases not matched to a gene: 5. This CDR3 is built from 13 residues. Germline V gene sequence: CDR1 SNHLY, CDR2 FYNNEI. Here the CDR3 reads CASSGLAMETQYF. Written as DNA, the CDR3 is TGTGCCAGCTCGGGACTAGCGATGGAGACCCAGTACTTC. The full variable domain, with the rest looked up from reference TRBV2 and TRBJ2-5, is EPEVTQTPSHQVTQMGQEVILRCVPISNHLYFYWYRQILGQKVEFLVSFYNNEISEKSEIFDDQFSVERPDGSNFTLKIRSTKLEDSAMYFCASSGLAMETQYFGPGTRLLVL.

The sample holds a few counts of this clone. This chain joins TRBV11-2 and TRBJ2-1, with 15 bases that match TRBD2. Trimming removed 7 bases from V and 12 bases from J; junction bases left unmatched: 13. The CDR3 contains 16 residues. In germline, CDR1 is SGHAT, CDR2 FQNNGV. CDR3 in amino acids: CASNERVWGLAGGQFF. CDR3 nucleotides: TGTGCCAGCAACGAAAGGGTCTGGGGACTAGCGGGAGGGCAGTTCTTC.

The V and J genes are TRBV6-5 and TRBJ1-1; unclear D gene. CDR3 size: 14 residues. Germline V gene sequence: CDR1 MNHEY, CDR2 SVGAGI. V lost 6 bases and J 1 base, leaving 12 bases between the germline ends. The CDR3: CASSPFTANTEAFF. CDR3 coding DNA: TGTGCCAGCAGCCCATTTACAGCGAACACTGAAGCTTTCTTT.

This clone showed up just a few times. The chain is built from TRBV5-4 and TRBJ2-6; TRBD1 might be the D (6 bases). The CDR3 spans 17 residues. The germline CDR1 and CDR2 sequences are SGHNT and YYREEE (reference sequence). V was clipped by 4 bases and J by 3 bases, with 17 bases between them. The CDR3, as DNA: TGTGCCAGCAGCCAAGCGAGGGGGAGCGGTGGGGCCAACGTCCTGACTTTC. This codes for CASSQARGSGGANVLTF. The variable domain in full, completed from reference TRBV5-4 and TRBJ2-6, reads ETGVTQSPTHLIKTRGQQVTLRCSSQSGHNTVSWYQQALGQGPQFIFQYYREEENGRGNFPPRFSGLQFPNYSSELNVNALELDDSALYLCASSQARGSGGANVLTFGAGSRLTVL.

The V gene is TRBV7-8, the J gene TRBJ1-1; D is possibly TRBD1 (6 bases). The ends were cut back, 4 bases at V and 1 base at J, with 16 bases in the middle. The CDR3 is 16 residues long. Looked up from germline, CDR1 is SGHVS and CDR2 is FQNEAQ. The CDR3 DNA is TGTGCCAGCAGCTCCCCGGCCGGACAGCAGAACACTGAAGCTTTCTTT. This encodes CASSSPAGQQNTEAFF.

The J gene is TRBJ1-2, the V gene TRBV6-1; 8 bases agree with TRBD1. V was pared by 6 bases and J by 4 bases, with 10 bases of the junction left unmatched. Germline CDR1 is MNHNS and CDR2 is SASEGT. The CDR3 extends over 15 amino acids. CDR3 residues: CASSLQGVGSYGYTF. CDR3 DNA sequence: TGTGCCAGCAGCCTACAGGGGGTTGGAAGCTATGGCTACACCTTC.

CDR3 nucleotide sequence: TGTGCCAGCAGCGGTAACGTGAATCAGCCCCAGCATTTT. It codes for CASSGNVNQPQHF. This rearrangement joins TRBV7-3 to TRBJ1-5; D is ambiguous. V lost 5 bases and J lost 4, with 9 bases in between. Germline assignment: CDR1 SGHTA and CDR2 FQGTGA. The CDR3 consists of 13 residues.

This sequence joins TRBV28 and TRBJ2-7; maybe TRBD2 (5 bases). Germline CDR1 reads MDHEN; CDR2 reads SYDVKM. CDR3 length: 14 amino acids. V lost 6 bases and J 2 bases, leaving 14 bases between the germline ends. In nucleotides, the CDR3 is TGTGCCAGCAGGTCCGAGGCGGGCACCTACGAGCAGTACTTC. This translates into CASRSEAGTYEQYF.

This chain links TRBV28 with TRBJ1-2, with 9 bases matching TRBD1. The V gene end was trimmed by 2 bases and the J gene end by 7 bases; junction bases not matched to a gene: 5. The CDR3 sequence is 14 residues long. From germline, CDR1 is MDHEN and CDR2 SYDVKM. CDR3 loop: CASSLATGGGGYTF. DNA for the CDR3: TGTGCCAGCAGTTTAGCGACAGGGGGGGGTGGCTACACCTTC.

V usage is TRBV14 and J usage is TRBJ2-3, with D uncertain. CDR3 size: 14 residues. In germline, CDR1 is SGHDN, CDR2 FVKESK. The ends were cut back, 1 base at V and 5 bases at J, with 10 bases in the middle. Here the CDR3 reads CASSQGRLGDTQYF. The DNA for the CDR3 is TGTGCCAGCAGCCAAGGGAGACTGGGAGATACGCAGTATTTT.

J is TRBJ2-7 and V is TRBV4-1; 7 nucleotides match TRBD2. V gave up 4 bases and J gave up 2 bases; unmatched junction bases: 8. There are 15 residues in the CDR3. The germline V gene encodes CDR1 MGHRA and CDR2 YSYEKL. DNA for the CDR3: TGCGCCAGCAGCCCCGGCCTAGCGGCCACCTACGAGCAGTACTTC. Amino acid sequence: CASSPGLAATYEQYF.

V and J are TRBV4-1 and TRBJ1-2; D may be TRBD1 (6 bases). CDR1 and CDR2 from the germline V gene are MGHRA and YSYEKL. CDR3 size: 15 residues. V lost 1 base, J lost 5 bases, and 14 bases lay in between. The CDR3 protein is CASSQVGGAAYGYTF. Written as DNA, the CDR3 is TGCGCCAGCAGCCAAGTTGGGGGGGCGGCTTATGGCTACACCTTC.

This chain links TRBV11-2 with TRBJ1-4; no reliable D call. V was clipped by 2 bases and J by 1 base, with 2 bases between them. The V gene's germline CDR1 is SGHAT and CDR2 FQNNGV. This CDR3 has 13 amino acids. The CDR3 DNA follows: TGTGCCAGCAGCTTAATAACTAATGAAAAACTGTTTTTT. Translating gives CASSLITNEKLFF.

This clone is judged medium-sized (0.01 to 0.1%). The DNA of the CDR3 is TGTGCCAGCAGTTTCCCCAGGGAAAATAACTATGGCTACACCTTC. This encodes CASSFPRENNYGYTF. The chain employs TRBV28 and TRBJ1-2, with a possible D match to TRBD1 (5 bases). The CDR3 runs to 15 residues. Germline assignment: CDR1 MDHEN and CDR2 SYDVKM. V lost 3 bases, J lost 1 base, and 12 bases lay in between.

The CDR3 protein is CASSLAGDTEAFF. CDR3 DNA sequence: TGCGCCAGCAGCTTGGCCGGGGACACTGAAGCTTTCTTT. The V gene is TRBV5-1, the J gene TRBJ1-1; D remains unclear. CDR1 is SGHRS and CDR2 is YFSETQ in the germline V gene. CDR3 length equals 13 residues. The V gene lost 0 bases and the J gene lost 3 bases, with 6 bases spanning the gap.

V and J are TRBV7-8 and TRBJ2-5; D possibly corresponds to TRBD2 (5 bases). The CDR3 sequence is 14 residues long. CDR1 is SGHVS, CDR2 FQNEAQ, per germline. V was trimmed by 3 bases and J by 6 bases, leaving 14 bases between them. The CDR3 loop reads CASSLASIGKTQYF. The CDR3 nucleotides read TGTGCCAGCAGCTTGGCTAGTATCGGGAAGACCCAGTACTTC.